The subject of this entry is one T cell receptor (beta chain). In its sample, this clonotype was seen many times. No antigen is known for it. The record has no base qualities; no much larger clone is one base away. This sample is part of a study of tumor-infiltrating lymphocytes in primary liver carcinoma (dated by TCRdb to about 2017). About the investigation overall: Of the five patients (three men and two women, aged 30 to 69 years), four had hepatocellular carcinoma and one had combined HCC and intrahepatic cholangiocarcinoma. A total of approximately 35 specimens from 5 patients underwent TCRbeta repertoire sequencing, comprising 25 tumor regions, 5 adjacent noncancerous liver tissues and 5 peripheral blood samples. For each liver tumor, the study sampled five regions along with adjacent normal tissue and blood, and applied TCRbeta repertoire sequencing, expression microarrays and whole-exome sequencing. Repertoires from technical replicates were highly reproducible, with mean shared-clone rates roughly 0.89 and correlation coefficients above 0.95. Roughly 3.65 to 8 million productive TCRbeta reads were obtained per sample, and no significant difference in read depth was found between tissue types. Tumors of the five patients were stage T1-T3 N0M0 with maximum diameters of 4.2 to 10 cm. To link TCRbeta repertoire diversity with the local molecular phenotype, the roughly 26 tumor region samples were profiled using Agilent mRNA microarrays.

Without any cell sorting, total RNA and DNA were co-extracted from approximately 22-30 mg of bulk tissue using the AllPrep DNA/RNA mini kit. Between late 2015 and March 2016, a few patients in China with histopathologically diagnosed primary liver carcinoma had surgical resection. At the time of sampling, the patients had chronic HBV infection and had not received any treatment. Five spatially separated regions were sampled per tumor: superior, inferior, left-lateral and right-lateral poles, plus the tumor centre. More than 85% viable tumor cells were found by histology in every tumor sample. Fresh tumor and adjacent tissue pieces were bisected; one half was stored in RNAlater at -80°C, the other sent for histology. V sheds 1 base and J sheds 0 bases, leaving 7 bases between their ends. The CDR3 numbers 14 residues from cysteine through phenylalanine. CDR3 DNA is the only sequence kept; it has 42 bases, read in frame from the first base. According to the germline V gene (reference sequence), CDR1 reads SGHNT and CDR2 reads YYREEE.

What the study reported, not specific to this receptor: Pairs of tumor regions showed greater repertoire overlap (mean approximately 35%) than tumor-adjacent pairs (roughly 17%) or tumor-blood pairs (roughly 15%), which is consistent with antigen-driven expansion. Because sequencing covered only the TCR beta chain and unpaired alpha chains were not captured, true repertoire diversity is likely underestimated. The study included only a few patients, and the authors note findings should be validated in a larger study. The top 250 clones made up a significantly larger repertoire fraction in tumors than in blood (p = 0.039). Only about 7-25% of top clones were found in all five regions of a tumor, suggesting spatial heterogeneity of tumor-infiltrating T cells. Comparison of CD4+ and CD8+ T cell repertoires was precluded by the use of bulk unsorted samples.

TCRbeta-specific cDNA was reverse-transcribed from approximately 0.5 ug total RNA using a constant-region primer and ProtoScript II reverse transcriptase. TCRbeta libraries were built with three nested multiplex PCR rounds, a slightly modified ARM-PCR procedure. Multiplex TRBV1-TRBV30 forward primers and a Cbeta reverse primer were used in the first two PCR rounds, each of which was run for approximately 11 cycles. Sample barcodes and Illumina adapters were attached in a final 25-cycle PCR using Deep VentR polymerase. Before sequencing, amplicons between 200 and 500 bp were purified from gel using a QIAquick gel extraction kit. An Illumina HiSeq 2500 was used to sequence the TCRbeta amplicons, generating 250-bp paired-end reads. The authors' analysis ran thus. To recover full CDR3 sequences, reads were quality-trimmed using Trimmomatic v0.33 and paired reads were then merged using FLASH v1.2.11. V, D and J germline segments were assigned to the rearranged TCRbeta sequences by MiGEC v1.2.1b. Clonotype statistics, along with Shannon-Wiener diversity indices, were calculated using VDJtools v1.0.0. To cut down on sampling bias, every analysis after diversity analysis relied on just the 250 most abundant clonotypes from each sample. Using fastp trimming at Q25 and MiXCR clonotype assembly, TCRdb reanalyzed the public sequencing data and kept in-frame beta chains. One record per CDR3 amino acid sequence lists the most common genes and DNA. Here the V and J calls rest on TCRdb's processing, not on the authors' analysis. The sample yields approximately 45,000 distinct CDR3 sequences; roughly 73% were counted once. The ten largest clonotypes hold over 15% of the sample.

The sample consisted of liver tumor tissue from sampling region 2. The cell subset or site label of this sample denotes: tumor region T2, inferior pole. The V and J genes are TRBV5-4 and TRBJ2-5, and TRBD2 may be the D gene, going by 5 matching bases. This TCR was sampled from a man aged 35 to 55 with primary liver carcinoma and hepatitis B virus infection. For the CDR3, the sequence is CASSLRGHQETQYF. The base sequence is TGTGCCAGCAGCTTGAGAGGGCACCAAGAGACCCAGTACTTC. The full variable domain, completed from the reference TRBV5-4 and TRBJ2-5 proteins outside the CDR3, reads ETGVTQSPTHLIKTRGQQVTLRCSSQSGHNTVSWYQQALGQGPQFIFQYYREEENGRGNFPPRFSGLQFPNYSSELNVNALELDDSALYLCASSLRGHQETQYFGPGTRLLVL.